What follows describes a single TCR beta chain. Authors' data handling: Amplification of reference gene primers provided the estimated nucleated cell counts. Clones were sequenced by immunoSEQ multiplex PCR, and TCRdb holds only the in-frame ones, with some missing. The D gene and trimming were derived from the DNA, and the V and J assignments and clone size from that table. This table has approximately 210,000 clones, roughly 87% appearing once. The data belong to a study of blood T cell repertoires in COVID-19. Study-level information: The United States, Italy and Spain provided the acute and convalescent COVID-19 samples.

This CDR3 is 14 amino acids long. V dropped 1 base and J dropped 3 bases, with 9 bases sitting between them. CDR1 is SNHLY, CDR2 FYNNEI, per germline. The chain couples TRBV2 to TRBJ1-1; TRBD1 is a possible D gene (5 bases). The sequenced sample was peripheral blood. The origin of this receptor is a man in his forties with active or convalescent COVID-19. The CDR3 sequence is CASSEVRADTEAFF. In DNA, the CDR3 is TGTGCCAGCAGTGAAGTCAGGGCGGACACTGAAGCTTTCTTT.